Below, one T cell receptor (beta chain) is given with its context. Its antigen is unidentified. Terminally differentiated effector memory CD45RA+ cells were left out of the naive CD8 fraction, which was CD45RO-negative and positively selected for CCR7. This entry comes from a study of shared clonotypes between healthy human individuals. Study-wide findings and caveats: Rarefaction showed that sequencing of sorted subsets was incomplete (despite large depth).

This CDR3 spans 9 amino acids. Germline CDR1 MGHDK, CDR2 SYGVNS. V lost 6 bases to trimming and J lost 6 bases, with 2 bases between them. Repertoires were generated with immunoSEQ multiplex PCR, while TCRdb's copy carries only in-frame clones and drops some. The sample has 2 million to 2.5 million clones; about 92% are singletons. This chain uses TRBV25-1 with TRBJ1-2; unclear D gene. Sequences were obtained from naive CD8+ T cells from PBMCs. This sequence originates from a man in his late teens or twenties in good health. Some clones in this sample may be carry-over from other donors' samples. In DNA, the CDR3 is TGTGCCAGCAGCAATGGCTACACCTTC. The encoded protein is CASSNGYTF.